This T cell receptor (beta chain) was documented in a study of blood T cell repertoires in COVID-19. Study at large: Acute and convalescent COVID-19 specimens originated in the United States, Italy and Spain. T cells, B-cell-depleted T cells, or PBMCs provided the cDNA or gDNA that served as material.

CDR1 and CDR2 (germline): SGHRS, YFSETQ. Trimming left V 0 bases short and J 8 bases short, with 15 bases between. The CDR3 sequence is 15 residues long. Authors' methods: Using reference gene primer amplification, nucleated cell counts were estimated. The table came from immunoSEQ multiplex PCR; TCRdb's copy has only in-frame clones and leaves some out. The DNA gave D and trimming, while V, J and clone size come from that table. The data show about 130,000 clones, with approximately 87% seen just once and about two fifths held by the top ten. The sequencing input was peripheral blood. V gene TRBV5-1 combines with J gene TRBJ2-1; a weak D match, TRBD1 (6 bases). This receptor was identified in a human donor in a cohort sampled during active COVID-19. CDR3 in amino acids: CASSLVGTNPDEQFF. The CDR3, as DNA: TGCGCCAGCAGCTTGGTGGGGACAAACCCCGATGAGCAGTTCTTC.